Listed below are T cell receptor beta chains from one sample, sequenced in a study of shared clonotypes between healthy human individuals. Clones were read by immunoSEQ multiplex PCR, and TCRdb kept only the in-frame ones, dropping some. The sample holds more than 900,000 clones; about four fifths are singletons and the top ten take around 0.61%. The sequencing sample was made of memory CD4+ T cells from PBMCs. The receptor source for this set is a man younger than 35 in good health. Some clones in this sample may be carry-over from other donors' samples. Both conserved end residues are part of each CDR3. Fields, in order: D gene, J gene, V gene, clone size, CDR3 protein, CDR3 DNA. The D gene is left open where the match is weak. Not all rows give a size; the values are once, few, many and, for expanded clones, a class.

.,TRBJ2-7,TRBV11-2,once,CASSAGSYEQYF,TGTGCCAGCAGCGCGGGATCATACGAGCAGTACTTC
.,TRBJ1-5,TRBV11-2,.,CASSSHLSSPQHF,TGTGCCAGCAGCTCTCATCTATCCTCGCCCCAGCATTTT
TRBD2,TRBJ2-1,TRBV19,.,CASRQSLPYPSGAYNEQFF,TGTGCCAGTAGACAGAGCCTTCCCTATCCTAGCGGAGCCTACAATGAGCAGTTCTTC
TRBD2,TRBJ2-1,TRBV5-1,.,CASSRAGRSSYNEQFF,TGCGCCAGCAGCCGAGCGGGAAGGAGCTCCTACAATGAGCAGTTCTTC
TRBD1,TRBJ2-1,TRBV7-2,.,CASSLVRGQGVYNEQFF,TGTGCCAGCAGCTTAGTAAGGGGGCAGGGGGTCTACAATGAGCAGTTCTTC
.,TRBJ2-1,TRBV11-2,.,CASSLAGVGNNEQFF,TGTGCCAGCAGCTTAGCAGGGGTGGGTAACAATGAGCAGTTCTTC
.,TRBJ2-1,TRBV14,.,CASSQRLGNRVRNEQFF,TGTGCCAGCAGCCAACGCCTAGGTAATAGGGTCAGGAATGAGCAGTTCTTC
TRBD2,TRBJ2-1,TRBV7-9,.,CASSLPSGRTYNEQFF,TGTGCCAGCAGCTTGCCCAGCGGGAGAACTTACAATGAGCAGTTCTTC
TRBD2,TRBJ2-7,TRBV28,.,CASSISGRAYEQYF,TGTGCCAGCAGCATTAGCGGGAGGGCCTACGAGCAGTACTTC
.,TRBJ2-5,TRBV27,.,CASSFSTHGTQYF,TGTGCCAGCAGTTTTTCGACTCATGGGACCCAGTACTTC
.,TRBJ2-1,TRBV6-1,.,CASSPSTGWNEQFF,TGTGCCAGCAGTCCCTCGACAGGCTGGAATGAGCAGTTCTTC
.,TRBJ2-6,TRBV7-2,.,CASSLVSGTGANVLTF,TGTGCCAGCAGCTTAGTTTCGGGTACTGGGGCCAACGTCCTGACTTTC
TRBD1,TRBJ1-2,TRBV7-9,.,CASSVRGQDGYTF,TGTGCCAGCAGTGTCAGGGGGCAGGATGGCTACACCTTC
TRBD1,TRBJ1-1,TRBV5-4,.,CASSKTGGTEAFF,TGTGCCAGCAGCAAGACAGGGGGCACTGAAGCTTTCTTT
.,TRBJ2-1,TRBV15,few,CATSREVSYNEQFF,TGTGCCACCAGCAGAGAAGTCTCCTACAATGAGCAGTTCTTC
TRBD1,TRBJ1-3,TRBV19,.,CASSRAAQGAGNTIYF,TGTGCCAGTAGTCGCGCCGCCCAGGGGGCTGGAAACACCATATATTTT
TRBD2,TRBJ2-5,TRBV9,.,CASSWNSGNQETQYF,TGTGCCAGCAGCTGGAATAGCGGGAACCAAGAGACCCAGTACTTC
.,TRBJ2-7,TRBV6-1,.,CASSEGQPYEQYF,TGTGCCAGCAGTGAGGGACAACCCTACGAGCAGTACTTC
TRBD1,TRBJ1-5,TRBV4-1,.,CASSQVGTGDYNQPQHF,TGCGCCAGCAGCCAAGTTGGGACAGGGGATTACAATCAGCCCCAGCATTTT
TRBD1,TRBJ1-2,TRBV29-1,.,CSVVPGQGTYGYTF,TGCAGCGTTGTACCGGGACAGGGAACCTATGGCTACACCTTC
.,TRBJ2-6,TRBV10-3,.,CAISPRTGANVLTF,TGTGCCATCAGTCCTAGGACAGGGGCCAACGTCCTGACTTTC
.,TRBJ2-2,TRBV9,few,CASSVSSGANTGELFF,TGTGCCAGCAGCGTAAGTAGCGGCGCGAACACCGGGGAGCTGTTTTTT